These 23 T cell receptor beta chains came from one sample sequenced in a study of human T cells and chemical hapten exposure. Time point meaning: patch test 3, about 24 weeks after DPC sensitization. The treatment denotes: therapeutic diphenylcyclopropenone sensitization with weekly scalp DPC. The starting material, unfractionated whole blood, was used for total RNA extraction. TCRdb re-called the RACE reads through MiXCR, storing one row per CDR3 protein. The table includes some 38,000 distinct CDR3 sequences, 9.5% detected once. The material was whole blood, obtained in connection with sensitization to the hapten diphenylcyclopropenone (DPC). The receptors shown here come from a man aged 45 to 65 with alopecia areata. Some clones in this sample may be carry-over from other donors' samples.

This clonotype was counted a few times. CDR3 in DNA: TGCAGTGCTCCAGGACAGGGTAACGAAGCTTTCTTT. Protein product: CSAPGQGNEAFF. The chain has TRBV20-1 and TRBJ1-1, with 8 bases aligning to TRBD1. In germline, CDR1 is DFQATT, CDR2 SNEGSKA (reference sequence). Losses at the gene ends were 5 bases for V and 8 bases for J; bases not matched to a gene: 7. The CDR3 runs 12 residues.

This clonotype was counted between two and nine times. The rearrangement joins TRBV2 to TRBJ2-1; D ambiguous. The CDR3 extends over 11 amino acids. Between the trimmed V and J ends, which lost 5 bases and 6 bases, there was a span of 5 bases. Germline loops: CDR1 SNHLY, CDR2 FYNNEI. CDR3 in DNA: TGTGCCAGCAGTAGCCTCAATGAGCAGTTCTTC. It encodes CASSSLNEQFF.

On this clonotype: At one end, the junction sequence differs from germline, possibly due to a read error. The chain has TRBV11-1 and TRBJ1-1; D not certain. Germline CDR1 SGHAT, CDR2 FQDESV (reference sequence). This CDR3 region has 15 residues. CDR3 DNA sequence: TGTGCCGGCAGCGTAGACCAAAACCCTTGGACTGAAGCTTTCTTT. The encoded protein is CAGSVDQNPWTEAFF.

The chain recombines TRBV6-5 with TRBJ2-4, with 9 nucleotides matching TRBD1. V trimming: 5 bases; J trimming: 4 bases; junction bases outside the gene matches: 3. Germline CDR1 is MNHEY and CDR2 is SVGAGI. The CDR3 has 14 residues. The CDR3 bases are TGTGCCAGCAGTCCAGGACAGGGGAAAAACATTCAGTACTTC. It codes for CASSPGQGKNIQYF.

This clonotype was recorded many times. The CDR3 DNA sequence: TGTGCCAGTAGTATGGCGGGGAGACGCTACGAGCAGTACTTC. Amino acid sequence: CASSMAGRRYEQYF. The rearrangement uses TRBV19 and TRBJ2-7; a weak D match, TRBD2 (6 bases). Germline V gene data show CDR1 as LNHDA and CDR2 as SQIVND (reference sequence). V was shortened by 3 bases and J by 3 bases, with 12 bases between the two germline ends. The CDR3 is made up of 14 amino acids. Full variable domain (missing parts from reference TRBV19 and TRBJ2-7): DGGITQSPKYLFRKEGQNVTLSCEQNLNHDAMYWYRQDPGQGLRLIYYSQIVNDFQKGDIAEGYSVSREKKESFPLTVTSAQKNPTAFYLCASSMAGRRYEQYFGPGTRLTVT.

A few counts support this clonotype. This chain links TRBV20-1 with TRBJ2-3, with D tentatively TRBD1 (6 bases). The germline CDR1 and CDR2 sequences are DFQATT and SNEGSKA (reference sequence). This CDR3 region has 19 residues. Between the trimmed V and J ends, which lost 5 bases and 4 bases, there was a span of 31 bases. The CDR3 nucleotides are TGCAGTGCTTCACGACACGGCCTGTGGGGGCAAGCGGACTCAGATACGCAGTATTTT. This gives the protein CSASRHGLWGQADSDTQYF.

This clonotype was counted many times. The CDR3 bases are TGTGCCAGCTCACCAGGGACCTACGAGCAGTACTTC. Protein sequence: CASSPGTYEQYF. This rearrangement joins TRBV18 to TRBJ2-7, with unresolved D. The CDR3 length is 12 residues. V was clipped by 2 bases and J by 2 bases, with 4 bases between them. CDR1 is KGHSH, CDR2 LQKENI, per germline.

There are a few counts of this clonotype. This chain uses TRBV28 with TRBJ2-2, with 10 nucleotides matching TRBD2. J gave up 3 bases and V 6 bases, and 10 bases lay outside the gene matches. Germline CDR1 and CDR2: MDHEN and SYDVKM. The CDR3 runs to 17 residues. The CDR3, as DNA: TGTGCCAGCAGCCATATAGCGGGAGGAGAGGACACCGGGGAGCTGTTTTTT. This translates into CASSHIAGGEDTGELFF.

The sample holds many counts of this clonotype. CDR3 protein: CSARVRDEQFF. CDR3 nucleotides: TGCAGTGCTAGAGTTAGGGATGAGCAGTTCTTC. The chain recombines TRBV20-1 with TRBJ2-1; no clear D. Germline V CDR1 and CDR2: DFQATT, SNEGSKA (reference sequence). V shed 1 base and J shed 8 bases, with 6 bases lying between them. There are 11 residues in the CDR3.

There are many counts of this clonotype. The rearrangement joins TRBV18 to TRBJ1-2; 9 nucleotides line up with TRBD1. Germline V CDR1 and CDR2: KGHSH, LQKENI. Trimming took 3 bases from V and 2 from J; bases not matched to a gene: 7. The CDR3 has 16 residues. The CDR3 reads CASSPGQGRGNYGYTF. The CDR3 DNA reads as TGTGCCAGCTCACCGGGACAGGGACGGGGGAACTATGGCTACACCTTC.

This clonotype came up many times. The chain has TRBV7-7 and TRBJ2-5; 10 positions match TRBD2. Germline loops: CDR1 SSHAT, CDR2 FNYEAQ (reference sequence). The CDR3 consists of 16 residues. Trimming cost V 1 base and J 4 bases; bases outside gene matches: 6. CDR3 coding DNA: TGTGCCAGCAGCTTAGAAGCTAGCGGGGGATTAGAGACCCAGTACTTC. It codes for CASSLEASGGLETQYF.

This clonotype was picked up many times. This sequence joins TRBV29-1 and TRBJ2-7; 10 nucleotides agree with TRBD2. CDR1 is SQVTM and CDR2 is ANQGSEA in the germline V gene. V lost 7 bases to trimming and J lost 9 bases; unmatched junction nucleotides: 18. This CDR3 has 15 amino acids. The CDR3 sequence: CSAFVYVASGRGQYF. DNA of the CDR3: TGCAGCGCGTTCGTTTATGTGGCTAGCGGGAGAGGGCAGTACTTC.

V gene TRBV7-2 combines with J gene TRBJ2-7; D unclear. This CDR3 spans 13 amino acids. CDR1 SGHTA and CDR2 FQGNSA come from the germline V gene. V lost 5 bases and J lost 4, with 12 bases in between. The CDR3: CASSPTNGYEQYF. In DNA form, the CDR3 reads TGTGCCAGCAGCCCGACCAACGGGTACGAGCAGTACTTC. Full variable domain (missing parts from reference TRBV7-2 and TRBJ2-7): GAGVSQSPSNKVTEKGKDVELRCDPISGHTALYWYRQSLGQGLEFLIYFQGNSAPDKSGLPSDRFSAERTGGSVSTLTIQRTQQEDSAVYLCASSPTNGYEQYFGPGTRLTVT.

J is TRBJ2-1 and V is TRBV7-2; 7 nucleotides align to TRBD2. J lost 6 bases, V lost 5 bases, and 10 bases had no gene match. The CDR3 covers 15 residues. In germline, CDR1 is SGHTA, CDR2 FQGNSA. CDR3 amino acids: CASSRGLEFTNEQFF. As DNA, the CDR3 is TGTGCCAGCAGCCGAGGACTAGAATTTACCAATGAGCAGTTCTTC.

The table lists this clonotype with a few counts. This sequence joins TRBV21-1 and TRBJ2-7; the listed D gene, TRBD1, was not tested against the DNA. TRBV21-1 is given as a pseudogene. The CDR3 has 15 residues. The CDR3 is CASTLTGYASYEQYF. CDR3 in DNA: TGTGCCAGCACCCTGACAGGGTACGCCTCCTACGAGCAGTACTTC.

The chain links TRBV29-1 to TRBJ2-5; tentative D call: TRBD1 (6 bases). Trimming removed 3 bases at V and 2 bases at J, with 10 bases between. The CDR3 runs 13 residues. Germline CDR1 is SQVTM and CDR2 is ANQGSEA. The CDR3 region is CSVERQGQETQYF. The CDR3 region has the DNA TGCAGCGTTGAGCGGCAGGGGCAAGAGACCCAGTACTTC.

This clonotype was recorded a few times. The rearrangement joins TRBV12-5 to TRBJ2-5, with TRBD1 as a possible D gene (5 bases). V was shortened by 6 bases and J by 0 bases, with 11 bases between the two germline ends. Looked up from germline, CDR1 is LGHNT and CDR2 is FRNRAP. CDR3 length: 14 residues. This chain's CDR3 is CASGGRVNQETQYF. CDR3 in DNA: TGTGCTAGTGGCGGCAGGGTAAACCAAGAGACCCAGTACTTC.

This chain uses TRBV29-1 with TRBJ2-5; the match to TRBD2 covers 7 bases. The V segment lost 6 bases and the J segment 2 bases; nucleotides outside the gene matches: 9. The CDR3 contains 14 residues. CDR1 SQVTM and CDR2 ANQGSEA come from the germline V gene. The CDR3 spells CSVTRSGLQETQYF. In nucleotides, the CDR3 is TGCAGCGTCACTCGATCGGGACTACAAGAGACCCAGTACTTC.

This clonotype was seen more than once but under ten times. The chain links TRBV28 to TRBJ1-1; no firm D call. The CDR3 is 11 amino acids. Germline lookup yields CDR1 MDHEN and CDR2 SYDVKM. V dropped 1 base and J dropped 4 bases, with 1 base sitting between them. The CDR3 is CASSLFTEAFF. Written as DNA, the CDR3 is TGTGCCAGCAGTTTATTCACTGAAGCTTTCTTT.

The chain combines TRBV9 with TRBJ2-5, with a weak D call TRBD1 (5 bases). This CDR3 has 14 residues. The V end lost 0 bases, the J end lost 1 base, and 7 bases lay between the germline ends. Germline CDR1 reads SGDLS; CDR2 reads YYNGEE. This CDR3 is CASSVADSQETQYF. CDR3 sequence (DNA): TGTGCCAGCAGCGTAGCAGACAGCCAAGAGACCCAGTACTTC.

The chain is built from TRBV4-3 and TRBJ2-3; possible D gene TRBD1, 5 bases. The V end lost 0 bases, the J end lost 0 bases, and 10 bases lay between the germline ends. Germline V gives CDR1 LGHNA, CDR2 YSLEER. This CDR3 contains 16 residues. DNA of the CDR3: TGCGCCAGCAGCCAAGATGACAGAACTAGCACAGATACGCAGTATTTT. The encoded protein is CASSQDDRTSTDTQYF.

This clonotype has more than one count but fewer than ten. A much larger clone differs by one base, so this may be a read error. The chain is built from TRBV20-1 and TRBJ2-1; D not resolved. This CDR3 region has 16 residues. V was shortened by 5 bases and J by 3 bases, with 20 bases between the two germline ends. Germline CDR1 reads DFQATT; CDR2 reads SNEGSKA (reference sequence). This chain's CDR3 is CSAPTLSRSLYNEQFF. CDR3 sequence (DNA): TGCAGTGCTCCAACCCTTAGCAGGAGCCTCTACAATGAGCAGTTCTTC.

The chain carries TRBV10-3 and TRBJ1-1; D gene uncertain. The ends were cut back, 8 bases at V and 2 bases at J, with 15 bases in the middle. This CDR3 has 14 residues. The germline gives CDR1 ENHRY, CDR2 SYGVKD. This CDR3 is CAIAAGIDNTEAFF. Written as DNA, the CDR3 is TGTGCCATCGCGGCAGGTATCGATAACACTGAAGCTTTCTTT.